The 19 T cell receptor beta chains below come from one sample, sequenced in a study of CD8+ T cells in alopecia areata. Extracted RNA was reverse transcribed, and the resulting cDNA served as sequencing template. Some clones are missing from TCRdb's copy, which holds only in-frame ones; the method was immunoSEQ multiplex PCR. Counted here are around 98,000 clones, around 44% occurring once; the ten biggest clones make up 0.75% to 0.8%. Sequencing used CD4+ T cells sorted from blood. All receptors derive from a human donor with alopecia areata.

Written as DNA, the CDR3 is TGTGCCAGCAGTCTGCTAGCGGGAGGGGGGAATGAGCAGTTCTTC. Translating it yields CASSLLAGGGNEQFF. The V and J genes are TRBV28 and TRBJ2-1, with 12 positions matching TRBD2. The CDR3 sequence is 15 residues long. V dropped 5 bases and J dropped 7; count of bases not matched to a gene: 6. Germline assignment: CDR1 MDHEN and CDR2 SYDVKM.

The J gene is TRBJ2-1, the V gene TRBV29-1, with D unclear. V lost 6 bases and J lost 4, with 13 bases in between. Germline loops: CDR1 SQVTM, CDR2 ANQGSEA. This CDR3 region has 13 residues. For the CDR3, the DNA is TGCAGCGTCTCAGAGATACAATACAATGAGCAGTTCTTC. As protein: CSVSEIQYNEQFF.

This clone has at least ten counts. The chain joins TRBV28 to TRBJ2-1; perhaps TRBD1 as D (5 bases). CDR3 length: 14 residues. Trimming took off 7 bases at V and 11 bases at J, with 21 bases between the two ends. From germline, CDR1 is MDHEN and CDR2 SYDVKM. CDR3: CASTWDRNGAKQFF. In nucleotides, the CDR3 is TGTGCCAGCACTTGGGATCGGAATGGGGCGAAGCAGTTCTTC.

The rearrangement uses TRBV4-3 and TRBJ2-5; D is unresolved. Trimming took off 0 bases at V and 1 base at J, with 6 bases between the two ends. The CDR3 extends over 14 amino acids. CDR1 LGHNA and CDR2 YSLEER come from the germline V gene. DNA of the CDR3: TGCGCCAGCAGCCAAGATCGGGCCCAAGAGACCCAGTACTTC. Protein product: CASSQDRAQETQYF.

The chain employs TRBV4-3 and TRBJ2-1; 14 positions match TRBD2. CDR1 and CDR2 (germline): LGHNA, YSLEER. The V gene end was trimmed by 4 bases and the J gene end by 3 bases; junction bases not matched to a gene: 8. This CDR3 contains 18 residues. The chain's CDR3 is CASSRMGLAGAGYNEQFF. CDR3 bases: TGCGCCAGCAGCCGAATGGGACTAGCGGGAGCGGGCTACAATGAGCAGTTCTTC.

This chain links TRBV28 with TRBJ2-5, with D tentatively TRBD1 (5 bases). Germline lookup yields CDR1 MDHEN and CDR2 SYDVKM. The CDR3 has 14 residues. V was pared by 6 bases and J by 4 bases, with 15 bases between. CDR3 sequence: CASSSTQGIETQYF. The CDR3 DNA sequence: TGTGCCAGCAGCTCTACCCAGGGTATAGAGACCCAGTACTTC.

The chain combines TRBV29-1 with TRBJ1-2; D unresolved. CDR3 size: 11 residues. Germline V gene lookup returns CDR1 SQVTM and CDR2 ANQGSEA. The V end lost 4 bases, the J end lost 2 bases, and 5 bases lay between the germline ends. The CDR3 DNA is TGCAGCGTTGGGAGGAACTATGGCTACACCTTC. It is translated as CSVGRNYGYTF.

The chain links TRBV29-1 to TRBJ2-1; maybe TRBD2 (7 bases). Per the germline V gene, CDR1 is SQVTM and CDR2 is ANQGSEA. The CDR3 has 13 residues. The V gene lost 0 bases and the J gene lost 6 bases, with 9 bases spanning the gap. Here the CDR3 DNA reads TGCAGCGTTGAAGATGGGGGGGCCAATGAGCAGTTCTTC. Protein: CSVEDGGANEQFF.

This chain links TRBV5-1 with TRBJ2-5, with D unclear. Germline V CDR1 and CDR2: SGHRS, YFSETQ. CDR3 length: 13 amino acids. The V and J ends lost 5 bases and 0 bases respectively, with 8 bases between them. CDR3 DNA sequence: TGCGCCAGCAGTCTGCAGGACCAAGAGACCCAGTACTTC. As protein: CASSLQDQETQYF.

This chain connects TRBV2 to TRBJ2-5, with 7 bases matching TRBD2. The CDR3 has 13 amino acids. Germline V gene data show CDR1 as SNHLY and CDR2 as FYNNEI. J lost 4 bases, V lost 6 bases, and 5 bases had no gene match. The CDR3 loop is CASRRTSAETQYF. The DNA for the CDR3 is TGTGCCAGCAGGAGAACTAGCGCAGAGACCCAGTACTTC.

The CDR3 region has the DNA TGTGCCTGGAGTGTAGGGCAGGGCGAAGTCGGCTACACCTTC. Its protein is CAWSVGQGEVGYTF. This chain uses TRBV30 with TRBJ1-2; D is possibly TRBD1 (5 bases). CDR3 size: 14 residues. The ends were cut back, 0 bases at V and 8 bases at J, with 16 bases in the middle. CDR1 is GTSNPN, CDR2 SVGIG, per germline (reference sequence).

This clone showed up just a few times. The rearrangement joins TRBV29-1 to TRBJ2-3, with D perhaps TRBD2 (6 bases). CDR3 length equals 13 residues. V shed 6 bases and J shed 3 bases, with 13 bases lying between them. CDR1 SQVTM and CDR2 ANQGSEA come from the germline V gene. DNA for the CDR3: TGCAGCGTCCCTACGGCGGGAACAGATACGCAGTATTTT. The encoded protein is CSVPTAGTDTQYF.

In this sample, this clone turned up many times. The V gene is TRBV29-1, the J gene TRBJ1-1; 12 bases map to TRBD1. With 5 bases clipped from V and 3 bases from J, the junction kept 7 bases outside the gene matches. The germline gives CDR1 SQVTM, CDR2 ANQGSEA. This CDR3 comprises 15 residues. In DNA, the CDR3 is TGCAGCGTTTTTGGGACAGGGGGCCGGGACACTGAAGCTTTCTTT. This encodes CSVFGTGGRDTEAFF.

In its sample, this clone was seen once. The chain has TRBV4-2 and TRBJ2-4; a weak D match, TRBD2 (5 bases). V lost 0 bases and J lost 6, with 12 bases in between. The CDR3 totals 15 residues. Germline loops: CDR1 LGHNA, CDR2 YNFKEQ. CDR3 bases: TGTGCCAGCAGCCAAGAGCGGCTAGCCTTAAACATTCAGTACTTC. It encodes CASSQERLALNIQYF.

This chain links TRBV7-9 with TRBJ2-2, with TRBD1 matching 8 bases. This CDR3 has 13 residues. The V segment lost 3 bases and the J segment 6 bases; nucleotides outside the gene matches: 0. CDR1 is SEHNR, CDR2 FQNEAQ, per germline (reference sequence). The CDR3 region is CASSLGQAGELFF. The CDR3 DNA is TGTGCCAGCAGCTTGGGACAGGCCGGGGAGCTGTTTTTT.

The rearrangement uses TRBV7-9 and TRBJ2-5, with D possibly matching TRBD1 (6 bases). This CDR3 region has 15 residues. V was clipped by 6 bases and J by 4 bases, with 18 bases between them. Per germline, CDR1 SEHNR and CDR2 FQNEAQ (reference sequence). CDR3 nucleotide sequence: TGTGCCAGCAGTTACAGGGCCCAGGGGAGAGAGACCCAGTACTTC. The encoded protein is CASSYRAQGRETQYF.

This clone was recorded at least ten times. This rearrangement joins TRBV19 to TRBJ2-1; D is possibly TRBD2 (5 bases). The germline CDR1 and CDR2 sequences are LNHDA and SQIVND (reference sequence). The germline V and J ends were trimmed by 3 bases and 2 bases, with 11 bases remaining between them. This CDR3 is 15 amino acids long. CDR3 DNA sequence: TGTGCCAGTAGTATCGGACTGGAGGCCTACAATGAGCAGTTCTTC. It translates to CASSIGLEAYNEQFF.

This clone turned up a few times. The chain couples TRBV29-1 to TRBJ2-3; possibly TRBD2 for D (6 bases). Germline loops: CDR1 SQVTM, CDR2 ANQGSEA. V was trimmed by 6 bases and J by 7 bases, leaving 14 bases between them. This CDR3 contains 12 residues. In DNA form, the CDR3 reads TGCAGCGTCGAAAGGGACTCCAATACGCAGTATTTT. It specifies CSVERDSNTQYF.

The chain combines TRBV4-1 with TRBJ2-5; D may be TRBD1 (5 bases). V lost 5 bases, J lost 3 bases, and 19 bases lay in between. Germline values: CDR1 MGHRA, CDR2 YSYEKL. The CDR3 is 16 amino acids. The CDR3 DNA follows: TGCGCCAGCAGCAGGATCCCCCACGGCAGGGAAGAGACCCAGTACTTC. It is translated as CASSRIPHGREETQYF.